Listed here are 16 T cell receptor beta chains from one sample, sequenced in a study of graft-versus-host responses after intestinal transplantation. Only in-frame clones appear in the TCRdb table, and some are missing; sequencing was by immunoSEQ multiplex PCR. In the table there are roughly 97,000 clones, about nine tenths of which are singletons. The starting material was PBMCs, obtained 453 days after intestinal transplant. These receptor sequences come from a human patient who received an intestinal transplant, so some T cells may come from the graft donor.

This clone came up once. This chain joins TRBV11-3 and TRBJ2-1; the D is unclear. V was pared by 0 bases and J by 7 bases, with 4 bases between. This CDR3 spans 12 amino acids. Per the germline V gene, CDR1 is SGHNT and CDR2 is YENEEA. The CDR3 region has the DNA TGTGCCAGCAGCTTAGATGGGAATGAGCAGTTCTTC. Translated, it gives CASSLDGNEQFF.

This clone was detected only a few times. V and J are TRBV2 and TRBJ1-2; 9 nucleotides line up with TRBD1. V lost 8 bases, J lost 6 bases, and 10 bases stayed unmatched. The CDR3 contains 14 residues. Per the germline V gene, CDR1 is SNHLY and CDR2 is FYNNEI. The DNA for the CDR3 is TGTGCCAGCCGAATCCCGGGACAGGGCCATGGCTACACCTTC. Protein: CASRIPGQGHGYTF.

V and J are TRBV6-5 and TRBJ1-1; TRBD1 matches 9 bases. The CDR3 totals 13 residues. Per germline, CDR1 MNHEY and CDR2 SVGAGI. Trimming cost V 5 bases and J 11 bases; bases outside gene matches: 9. The CDR3 region has the DNA TGTGCCAGCAGTCCTCCCGGGACAGGGTACGCTTTCTTT. Translated, it gives CASSPPGTGYAFF.

The chain has TRBV7-2 and TRBJ2-3; 7 bases line up with TRBD2. The CDR3 consists of 13 residues. CDR1 and CDR2 from the germline V gene are SGHTA and FQGNSA. V shed 4 bases, J shed 4 bases, and the junction held 2 bases outside the gene matches. The CDR3 DNA reads as TGTGCCAGCAGCTGGGGACTACCAGATACGCAGTATTTT. As protein: CASSWGLPDTQYF.

This chain connects TRBV19 to TRBJ2-7; possibly TRBD2 for D (7 bases). Germline CDR1 LNHDA, CDR2 SQIVND (reference sequence). The V end was cut by 0 bases, the J end by 5 bases, with 14 bases between. The CDR3 spans 15 residues. In DNA form, the CDR3 reads TGTGCCAGTAGTATAGATACAGGGACTATCCACGAGCAGTACTTC. Translated: CASSIDTGTIHEQYF.

The gene calls are TRBV13 and TRBJ1-2; TRBD1 might be the D (5 bases). Looked up from germline, CDR1 is PRHDT and CDR2 is FYEKMQ (reference sequence). Trimming removed 5 bases from V and 4 bases from J, with 11 bases in between. This CDR3 contains 13 residues. The CDR3 protein is CASSRQGGYGYTF. In DNA, the CDR3 is TGTGCCAGCAGCCGCCAGGGAGGCTATGGCTACACCTTC.

This clone was seen once. This rearrangement joins TRBV4-1 to TRBJ1-1; 8 bases are a match to TRBD1. From germline, CDR1 is MGHRA and CDR2 YSYEKL. This CDR3 contains 15 residues. The V gene end was trimmed by 3 bases and the J gene end by 8 bases; junction bases not matched to a gene: 11. CDR3: CASSHGQGALGEAFF. The CDR3 DNA reads TGCGCCAGCAGCCATGGGCAGGGGGCCCTCGGAGAAGCTTTCTTT.

The rearrangement joins TRBV10-3 to TRBJ1-3; 7 positions agree with TRBD1. The CDR3 length is 15 residues. Germline-derived CDR1 and CDR2 are ENHRY and SYGVKD. Trimming removed 2 bases from V and 0 bases from J; junction bases left unmatched: 1. The CDR3 loop is CAISEAGGSGNTIYF. The CDR3 DNA sequence: TGTGCCATCAGTGAGGCAGGGGGCTCTGGAAACACCATATATTTT.

The genes are TRBV9 and TRBJ2-1; 7 bases agree with TRBD1. Germline lookup yields CDR1 SGDLS and CDR2 YYNGEE. The CDR3 covers 15 residues. Trimming removed 4 bases from V and 5 bases from J; junction bases left unmatched: 9. In DNA form, the CDR3 reads TGTGCCAGCAGCTCTTGGGGACAGAAAAACAATGAGCAGTTCTTC. Amino acids: CASSSWGQKNNEQFF.

A remark on this clone: The junction departs from the called germline gene at one end, perhaps through a read error. This chain joins TRBV11-1 and TRBJ2-7; 9 nucleotides match TRBD1. CDR1 is SGHAT, CDR2 FQDESV, per germline (reference sequence). The CDR3 has 16 amino acids. The CDR3, as DNA: TGTGCCGGCAGCCCGAATACAGGGGGCTGGTCCTACGAGCAGTACTTC. This sequence encodes CAGSPNTGGWSYEQYF.

J is TRBJ2-5 and V is TRBV19; the D gene could be TRBD1 or TRBD2 (5 bases each). The J call may be faulty, since TRBJ2-7 better matches the DNA end. From germline, CDR1 is LNHDA and CDR2 SQIVND (reference sequence). The CDR3 sequence is 15 residues long. The CDR3: CASSLTQEAVYEQYF. DNA of the CDR3: TGTGCCAGTAGTCTGACACAGGAAGCGGTCTACGAGCAGTACTTC.

A single count supports this clone. This chain uses TRBV11-2 with TRBJ2-2; TRBD1 matches 11 bases. CDR3 length: 17 residues. Trimming at V came to 4 bases and at J to 4 bases, leaving 8 bases not matched to a gene. CDR1 SGHAT and CDR2 FQNNGV come from the germline V gene. The CDR3 coding sequence is TGTGCCAGCAGCTCTCGGACAGGGGGCTATGTCACCGGGGAGCTGTTTTTT. It is translated as CASSSRTGGYVTGELFF.

The V call is TRBV7-9, the J call TRBJ1-6, with 10 bases fitting TRBD1. CDR1 is SEHNR, CDR2 FQNEAQ, per germline (reference sequence). The CDR3 is 18 amino acids. V was clipped by 5 bases and J by 4 bases; unmatched bases: 11. CDR3 region: CASSQHGTGEIYNSPLHF. CDR3 nucleotide sequence: TGTGCCAGCAGCCAACACGGGACAGGGGAAATATATAATTCACCCCTCCACTTT.

This clone showed up just once. V and J are TRBV5-6 and TRBJ1-6; 7 nucleotides match TRBD1. This CDR3 contains 15 residues. The germline V gene has CDR1 SGHDT and CDR2 YYEEEE. V lost 2 bases to trimming and J lost 9 bases; unmatched junction nucleotides: 8. CDR3: CASSFGTAHFSPLHF. CDR3 nucleotide sequence: TGTGCCAGCAGCTTTGGGACAGCTCACTTTTCACCCCTCCACTTT. Together with reference TRBV5-6 and TRBJ1-6, the CDR3 gives the full variable domain: DAGVTQSPTHLIKTRGQQVTLRCSPKSGHDTVSWYQQALGQGPQFIFQYYEEEERQRGNFPDRFSGHQFPNYSSELNVNALLLGDSALYLCASSFGTAHFSPLHFGNGTRLTVT.

This sequence joins TRBV9 and TRBJ1-1, with D tentatively TRBD1 (6 bases). Germline CDR1 is SGDLS and CDR2 is YYNGEE. Trimming stripped 3 bases from V and 3 bases from J, with 12 bases between. This CDR3 comprises 14 residues. CDR3: CASSAPPGDTEAFF. CDR3 nucleotide sequence: TGTGCCAGCAGCGCCCCACCAGGGGACACTGAAGCTTTCTTT.

V and J are TRBV10-1 and TRBJ1-1; D gene ambiguous. Germline loops: CDR1 WNHNN, CDR2 SYGVQD (reference sequence). This CDR3 is built from 15 residues. V shed 4 bases and J shed 0 bases, with 12 bases lying between them. CDR3 loop: CASSGSRAMNTEAFF. The CDR3 DNA sequence: TGCGCCAGCAGTGGCAGTCGGGCGATGAACACTGAAGCTTTCTTT.